This TCR beta chain was recovered during a study of CXCR3-negative and CXCR3-positive naive CD8 T cells. Study-wide findings and caveats: CXCR3-negative naive cells had less hydrophobic TRB CDR3s than did CXCR3-positive naive cells.

On this clonotype: Its target is not known.

The germline V gene has CDR1 SGHTA and CDR2 FQGNSA. The CDR3 runs 15 residues. UMI labels and 5' RACE were used to prepare the TRB cDNA libraries. TCRdb reworked the 5' RACE reads into one entry per CDR3 protein, no DNA. The sample table includes about 50,000 distinct CDR3 sequences. The sample was naive CXCR3+ CD8+ T cells from blood. Subset specified: CD45RO-CCR7+CD27+CD95- naive CD8+ T cells expressing CXCR3 (TNR3+). The chain has TRBV7-2 and TRBJ2-1; TCRdb indicates TRBD1, and absent DNA this call remains unverified. The receptor's source is a human donor in good health. Some clones in this sample may be carry-over from other donors' samples. This CDR3 is CASSRRDRGPNEQFF.